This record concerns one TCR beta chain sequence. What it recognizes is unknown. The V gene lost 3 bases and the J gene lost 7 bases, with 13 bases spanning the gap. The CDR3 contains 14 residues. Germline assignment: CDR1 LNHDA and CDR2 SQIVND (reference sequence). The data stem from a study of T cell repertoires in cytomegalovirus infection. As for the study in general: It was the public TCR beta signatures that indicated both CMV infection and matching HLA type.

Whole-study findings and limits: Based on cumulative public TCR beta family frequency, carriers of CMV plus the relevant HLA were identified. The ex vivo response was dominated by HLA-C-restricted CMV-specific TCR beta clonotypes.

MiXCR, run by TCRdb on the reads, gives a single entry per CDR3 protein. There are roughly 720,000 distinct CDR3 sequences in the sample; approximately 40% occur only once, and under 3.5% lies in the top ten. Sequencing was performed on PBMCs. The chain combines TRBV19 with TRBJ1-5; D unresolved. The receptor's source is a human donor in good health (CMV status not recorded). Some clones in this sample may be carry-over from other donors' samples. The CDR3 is CASSIRPGGQPQHF. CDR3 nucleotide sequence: TGTGCCAGTAGTATTCGTCCGGGTGGACAGCCCCAGCATTTT.